These 9 T cell receptor beta chains were all obtained from the same sample, sequenced in a study of T cell changes during pregnancy in multiple sclerosis (dated by TCRdb to the late 2010s). Receptor libraries were prepared by the immunoSEQ multiplex PCR assay. This immuneACCESS table, as held by TCRdb, lists in-frame sequences with V and J called but not all clones. Of the missing ones, under half trace to an unresolved V gene in checked studies; the others have no known cause. In this sample the table shows under 45,000 clones, about 96% of which occur a single time. 0.89% of the sample goes to the ten largest clones. Sample: peripheral blood, taken in the second trimester of pregnancy. All receptors derive from a female donor with multiple sclerosis, enrolled in a pregnancy study.

The chain carries TRBV27 and TRBJ1-1, with 7 bases aligning to TRBD1. The germline V gene has CDR1 MNHEY and CDR2 SMNVEV (reference sequence). CDR3 size: 17 residues. The V and J ends lost 3 bases and 0 bases, in that order; junction bases with no gene match: 10. CDR3 DNA: TGTGCCAGCAGTTTCCAGGGGACAGCTATTATGAACACTGAAGCTTTCTTT. It translates to CASSFQGTAIMNTEAFF.

This chain links TRBV11-2 with TRBJ2-2; TRBD1 is a possible D gene (5 bases). The CDR3 has 16 residues. V lost 1 base and J 2 bases, leaving 11 bases between the germline ends. Germline V gene sequence: CDR1 SGHAT, CDR2 FQNNGV. CDR3 sequence: CASSLVQVPNTGELFF. In DNA form, the CDR3 reads TGTGCCAGCAGCTTAGTACAGGTCCCTAACACCGGGGAGCTGTTTTTT.

This clone was found once. V gene TRBV28 combines with J gene TRBJ2-7; D is unclear. The V and J ends lost 3 bases and 4 bases respectively, with 13 bases between them. Germline CDR1 and CDR2: MDHEN and SYDVKM. The CDR3 has 14 amino acids. CDR3: CASSLPSTDYEQYF. The CDR3 region has the DNA TGTGCCAGCAGTTTGCCATCGACTGATTACGAGCAGTACTTC.

The rearrangement uses TRBV5-1 and TRBJ2-5, with D possibly TRBD2 on 6 matching bases. This CDR3 comprises 14 residues. Deletions cut 2 bases from V and 4 bases from J, with 12 bases between. Germline V lookup: CDR1 SGHRS, CDR2 YFSETQ. The CDR3 nucleotides are TGCGCCAGCAGCTTCTCGGGCGGGGTAGAGACCCAGTACTTC. It encodes CASSFSGGVETQYF. Filled out from reference TRBV5-1 and TRBJ2-5, the complete variable domain reads KAGVTQTPRYLIKTRGQQVTLSCSPISGHRSVSWYQQTPGQGLQFLFEYFSETQRNKGNFPGRFSGRQFSNSRSEMNVSTLELGDSALYLCASSFSGGVETQYFGPGTRLLVL.

The chain recombines TRBV27 with TRBJ1-4; TRBD1 matches at 8 bases. The ends lost 8 bases at V and 4 bases at J; junction bases unmatched: 6. This CDR3 region has 14 residues. The germline gives CDR1 MNHEY, CDR2 SMNVEV (reference sequence). The DNA of the CDR3 is TGTGCCAGCGGGACAGGTGTACGTAATGAAAAACTGTTTTTT. Protein sequence: CASGTGVRNEKLFF.

The chain uses TRBV19 and TRBJ2-1; 15 positions agree with TRBD2. J lost 4 bases, V lost 3 bases, and 7 bases had no gene match. The CDR3 sequence is 18 residues long. Germline-derived CDR1 and CDR2 are LNHDA and SQIVND (reference sequence). The DNA for the CDR3 is TGTGCCAGTAGTATGTTGGCCGGACTAGCGGGAGGGTACAATGAGCAGTTCTTC. Protein sequence: CASSMLAGLAGGYNEQFF.

This clone occurred once. The rearrangement links TRBV5-1 to TRBJ2-2, with D unresolved. This CDR3 is built from 13 residues. V was clipped by 7 bases and J by 6 bases, with 13 bases between them. In germline, CDR1 is SGHRS, CDR2 YFSETQ. CDR3 amino acids: CASQPNGPGELFF. DNA for the CDR3: TGCGCCAGCCAACCGAATGGGCCCGGGGAGCTGTTTTTT.

The chain employs TRBV15 and TRBJ1-5; unclear D gene. Germline V CDR1 and CDR2: LNHNV, YYDKDF (reference sequence). V gave up 3 bases and J gave up 0 bases, with 24 bases separating them. The CDR3 runs 20 residues. The CDR3 sequence: CATSRDFVGWQRTSNQPQHF. CDR3 coding DNA: TGTGCCACCAGCAGGGATTTTGTCGGGTGGCAGAGAACTAGCAATCAGCCCCAGCATTTT.

The chain uses TRBV7-9 and TRBJ2-2, with D tentatively TRBD1 (6 bases). The CDR3 covers 15 residues. The V gene's germline CDR1 is SEHNR and CDR2 FQNEAQ (reference sequence). V lost 5 bases and J 2 bases, leaving 12 bases between the germline ends. CDR3 amino acids: CASSNRDTNTGELFF. Written as DNA, the CDR3 is TGTGCCAGCAGCAACCGGGACACCAACACCGGGGAGCTGTTTTTT. Together with reference TRBV7-9 and TRBJ2-2, the CDR3 gives the full variable domain: DTGVSQNPRHKITKRGQNVTFRCDPISEHNRLYWYRQTLGQGPEFLTYFQNEAQLEKSRLLSDRFSAERPKGSFSTLEIQRTEQGDSAMYLCASSNRDTNTGELFFGEGSRLTVL.